The 20 T cell receptor beta chains below all came from one sample that was sequenced in a study of blood T cells in healthy people across ages. Using a J-beta primer mix together with a sample-barcoded 5' primer, a second PCR was run for roughly 7 to 12 cycles. TCRdb re-derived calls from the 5' RACE reads in MiXCR, one entry per CDR3 protein. The data contain around 400,000 distinct CDR3 sequences, 45% to 60% of them seen just once; the ten biggest clones take up under 60%. Sequenced input: blood. All receptors come from a man in his 60s in good health.

This chain joins TRBV3-1 and TRBJ2-7; 7 bases line up with TRBD1. The CDR3 contains 13 residues. J was trimmed by 5 bases and V by 3 bases; bases with no gene match: 4. Germline V CDR1 and CDR2: LGHDT, YNNKEL (reference sequence). The CDR3 DNA sequence: TGTGCCAGCAGCCAGACAGGGTTCGACGAGCAGTACTTC. Translating gives CASSQTGFDEQYF.

CDR3 DNA: TGTGCCAGCAGCCAAGAGAGGGGGCGCGGGGAGCAGTACTTC. This codes for CASSQERGRGEQYF. The chain links TRBV3-1 to TRBJ2-7; TRBD1 matches 7 bases. This CDR3 is built from 14 residues. Germline values: CDR1 LGHDT, CDR2 YNNKEL (reference sequence). After removal of 0 bases from V and 7 bases from J, the junction contained 6 bases not matched to a gene.

This clonotype was picked up a small number of times. The chain employs TRBV6-2 or TRBV6-3 and TRBJ2-5; 10 bases are shared with TRBD2. Trimming removed 0 bases from V and 5 bases from J; junction bases left unmatched: 12. CDR1 is MNHEY, CDR2 SVGEGT, per germline. The CDR3 extends over 18 amino acids. CDR3 sequence reads: CASSYSRSASGSWETQYF. As DNA, the CDR3 is TGTGCCAGCAGTTACTCGAGGTCCGCTAGCGGGAGCTGGGAGACCCAGTACTTC.

The chain recombines TRBV14 with TRBJ2-1, with 14 bases fitting TRBD2. The last part of the DNA fits TRBJ2-7 better; the J call may be wrong. Germline V gene data show CDR1 as SGHDN and CDR2 as FVKESK. The CDR3 loop spans 16 amino acids. The CDR3 spells CASSAGLAGAYNEQYF. CDR3 coding DNA: TGTGCCAGCAGCGCGGGACTAGCGGGGGCCTACAATGAGCAGTACTTC.

The V and J genes are TRBV6-1 and TRBJ2-1; 8 nucleotides align to TRBD1. There are 17 residues in the CDR3. The J segment lost 0 bases and the V segment lost 3 bases, leaving 7 bases of the junction unmatched. Per germline, CDR1 MNHNS and CDR2 SASEGT. The CDR3 DNA reads TGTGCCAGCAGTGAGACAGGGGTCCGGAGCTCCTACAATGAGCAGTTCTTC. As protein: CASSETGVRSSYNEQFF.

This clonotype was detected a few times. The chain joins TRBV20-1 to TRBJ1-6; D is unclear. The CDR3 is 17 residues long. Germline CDR1 reads DFQATT; CDR2 reads SNEGSKA (reference sequence). V gave up 1 base and J gave up 0 bases, with 13 bases separating them. Here the CDR3 reads CSARAGPRRSYNSPLHF. In DNA, the CDR3 is TGCAGTGCTAGAGCCGGACCTCGGCGCTCCTATAATTCACCCCTCCACTTT.

The chain employs TRBV18 and TRBJ2-7; D remains unclear. The end of the DNA is better explained by TRBJ2-4, so the J call may be wrong. The length of the CDR3 is 17 residues. Germline CDR1 reads KGHSH; CDR2 reads LQKENI. The CDR3 region is CASSQQSLGEAKNIQYF. As DNA, the CDR3 is TGTGCCAGCTCCCAGCAATCGTTAGGAGAGGCCAAAAACATTCAGTACTTC.

V gene TRBV29-1 combines with J gene TRBJ1-1, with 9 bases matching TRBD1. V was clipped by 6 bases and J by 1 base; unmatched bases: 3. Germline CDR1 is SQVTM and CDR2 is ANQGSEA. The CDR3 spans 13 residues. The chain's CDR3 is CSVGTGSNTEAFF. As DNA, the CDR3 is TGCAGCGTAGGGACAGGGTCGAACACTGAAGCTTTCTTT.

V is TRBV4-2 and J is TRBJ1-2; D might be TRBD1 (5 bases). The CDR3 length is 16 residues. V lost 0 bases, J lost 7 bases, and 18 bases lay in between. CDR1 and CDR2 (germline): LGHNA, YNFKEQ. The CDR3, as DNA: TGTGCCAGCAGCCAAGACGCATCCGGGGGTTGGGGTGGCTACACCTTC. Protein sequence: CASSQDASGGWGGYTF.

This clonotype came up many times. The chain couples TRBV7-2 to TRBJ2-5; 11 nucleotides align to TRBD2. Germline V CDR1 and CDR2: SGHTA, FQGNSA. The V and J ends lost 3 bases and 3 bases, in that order; junction bases with no gene match: 3. The CDR3 extends over 15 amino acids. CDR3 in DNA: TGTGCCAGCAGCTTTGGACTAGCGGGTAAAGAGACCCAGTACTTC. Protein: CASSFGLAGKETQYF.

The V call is TRBV7-2, the J call TRBJ2-1, with no clear D. With 2 bases removed from V and 4 bases from J, the gap between germline ends came to 6 bases. The CDR3 has 13 residues. Germline V gene data show CDR1 as SGHTA and CDR2 as FQGNSA. The CDR3 region has the DNA TGTGCCAGCAGCTTAAGCAGATACAATGAGCAGTTCTTC. It yields the protein CASSLSRYNEQFF.

The chain combines TRBV11-2 with TRBJ1-4, with D possibly matching TRBD1 (5 bases). This CDR3 is built from 14 residues. The V gene's germline CDR1 is SGHAT and CDR2 FQNNGV. V lost 1 base and J lost 7, with 10 bases in between. DNA for the CDR3: TGTGCCAGCAGCTTAGGTGGGGGGAGTGAAAAACTGTTTTTT. It specifies CASSLGGGSEKLFF.

CDR3 bases: TGTGCCAGCAGTCGGGACAGGGGAACTGGGGCCAACGTCCTGACTTTC. It specifies CASSRDRGTGANVLTF. V usage is TRBV6-1 and J usage is TRBJ2-6, with TRBD1 identical over 10 bases. Germline V gene sequence: CDR1 MNHNS, CDR2 SASEGT. With 5 bases clipped from V and 2 bases from J, the junction kept 3 bases outside the gene matches. This CDR3 contains 16 residues.

This clonotype has a handful of counts. This rearrangement joins TRBV7-9 to TRBJ1-1; no firm D call. The CDR3 is made up of 12 amino acids. CDR1 is SEHNR and CDR2 is FQNEAQ in the germline V gene (reference sequence). V was pared by 3 bases and J by 4 bases, with 6 bases between. The CDR3 DNA follows: TGTGCCAGCAGCTTGAGTGGCACTGAAGCTTTCTTT. Its translation is CASSLSGTEAFF.

This clonotype has more than one count but fewer than ten. This chain connects TRBV7-2 to TRBJ2-3, with no clear D. Trimming stripped 2 bases from V and 9 bases from J, with 9 bases between. The CDR3 is made up of 12 amino acids. CDR1 SGHTA and CDR2 FQGNSA come from the germline V gene. DNA of the CDR3: TGTGCCAGCAGCTTAAGAGAGGACACGCAGTATTTT. Residues: CASSLREDTQYF.

The genes are TRBV15 and TRBJ2-7; 10 bases are a match to TRBD1. This CDR3 contains 15 residues. Germline trimming cut 3 bases from V and 5 bases from J; bases unmatched to any gene: 7. From germline, CDR1 is LNHNV and CDR2 YYDKDF (reference sequence). CDR3: CATSSLGQGSHEQYF. For the CDR3, the DNA is TGTGCCACCAGCAGTCTGGGACAGGGGTCCCACGAGCAGTACTTC.

CDR3 region: CASRRVGLRISYNEQFF. The CDR3 DNA is TGTGCCAGCAGGAGGGTCGGACTCCGAATCTCCTACAATGAGCAGTTCTTC. This chain uses TRBV28 with TRBJ2-1; TRBD2 might be the D (5 bases). CDR3 size: 17 residues. The V and J ends lost 6 bases and 0 bases respectively, with 18 bases between them. The germline V gene encodes CDR1 MDHEN and CDR2 SYDVKM.

The chain joins TRBV6-6 to TRBJ2-3; 11 bases align to TRBD1. V shed 10 bases, J shed 2 bases, and the junction held 14 bases outside the gene matches. From germline, CDR1 is MNHNY and CDR2 SVGAGI (reference sequence). The CDR3 is 17 amino acids. CDR3 in amino acids: CATSGGGQGDYTDTQYF. The CDR3 nucleotides read TGTGCCACCAGCGGTGGGGGACAGGGGGATTACACAGATACGCAGTATTTT.

To note about this clonotype: One end of the junction fails to match germline, which may point to a read error. The gene calls are TRBV7-2 and TRBJ2-5; 8 bases line up with TRBD1. The CDR3 covers 16 residues. CDR1 is SGHTA and CDR2 is FQGNSA in the germline V gene. This CDR3 reads CASRFTGQGRGETQYF. In DNA form, the CDR3 reads TGTGCCAGCCGCTTCACAGGACAGGGACGGGGGGAGACCCAGTACTTC.

Concerning this clonotype itself: Given the absence of the conserved phenylalanine or tryptophan at the CDR3 end, a read error is likely. The chain couples TRBV6-2 or TRBV6-3 to TRBJ2-2; perhaps TRBD2 as D (6 bases). The CDR3 length is 15 residues. Germline V gene lookup returns CDR1 MNHEY and CDR2 SVGEGT. V was pared by 8 bases and J by 4 bases, with 17 bases between. Here the CDR3 reads CASSGAGSGTGELFV. DNA of the CDR3: TGTGCCAGCTCGGGAGCTGGGAGTGGCACCGGGGAGCTGTTTGTT.